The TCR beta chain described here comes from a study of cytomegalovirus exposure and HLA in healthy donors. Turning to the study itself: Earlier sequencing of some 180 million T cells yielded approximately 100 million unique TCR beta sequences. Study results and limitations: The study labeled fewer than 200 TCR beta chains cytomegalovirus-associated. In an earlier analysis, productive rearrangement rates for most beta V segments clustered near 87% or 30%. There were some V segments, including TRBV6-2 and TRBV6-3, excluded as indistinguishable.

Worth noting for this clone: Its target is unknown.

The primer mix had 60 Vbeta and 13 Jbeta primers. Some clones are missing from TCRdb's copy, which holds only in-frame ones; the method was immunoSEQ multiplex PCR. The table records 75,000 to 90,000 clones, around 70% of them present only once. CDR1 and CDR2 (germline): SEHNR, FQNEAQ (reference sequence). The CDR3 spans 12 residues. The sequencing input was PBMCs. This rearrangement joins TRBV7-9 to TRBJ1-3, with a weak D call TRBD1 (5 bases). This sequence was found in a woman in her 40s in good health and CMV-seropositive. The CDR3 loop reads CSGGGAGNTIYF. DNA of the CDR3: TGTTCCGGGGGTGGAGCTGGAAACACCATATATTTT.